The subject of this entry is one T cell receptor beta chain. Its antigen is not known. This sample was included in a study of graft-versus-host responses after intestinal transplantation. Study-level findings and limits: Graft-versus-host to host-versus-graft clonal ratios in allografts were high in patients with graft-donor T cell macrochimerism.

Libraries were prepared by immunoSEQ multiplex PCR; TCRdb keeps only in-frame clonotypes and omits some of them. The data hold some 87,000 clones, with about 93% observed a single time. Trimming stripped 5 bases from V and 16 bases from J, with 33 bases between. There are 18 residues in the CDR3. The sequencing here drew on unstimulated CD8+ T cells sorted from spleen or lymph node cells, taken before transplant. The chain recombines TRBV7-1 with TRBJ2-6; perhaps TRBD1 as D (5 bases). TRBV7-1 falls under the ORF class, with uncertain function. The origin of this receptor is a human donor who was the organ donor for an intestinal transplant. CDR3 sequence (DNA): TGTGCCAGCAGCGTAGGAATTCCGAGGACAAAGTCGGGCCAACGTCTGACTTTC. Encoded protein: CASSVGIPRTKSGQRLTF.